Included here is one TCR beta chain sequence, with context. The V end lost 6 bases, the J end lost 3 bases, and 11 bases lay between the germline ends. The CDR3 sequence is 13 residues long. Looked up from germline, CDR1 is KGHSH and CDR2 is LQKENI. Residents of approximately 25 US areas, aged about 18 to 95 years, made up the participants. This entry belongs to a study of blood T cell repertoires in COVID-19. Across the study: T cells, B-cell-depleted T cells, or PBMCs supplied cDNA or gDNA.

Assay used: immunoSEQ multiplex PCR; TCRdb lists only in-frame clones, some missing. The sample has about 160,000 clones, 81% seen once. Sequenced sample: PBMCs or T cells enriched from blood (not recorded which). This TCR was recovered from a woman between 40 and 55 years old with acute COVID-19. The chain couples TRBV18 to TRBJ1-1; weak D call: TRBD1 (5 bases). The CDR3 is CASSHSTDTEAFF. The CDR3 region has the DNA TGTGCCAGCTCGCACTCGACAGACACTGAAGCTTTCTTT.